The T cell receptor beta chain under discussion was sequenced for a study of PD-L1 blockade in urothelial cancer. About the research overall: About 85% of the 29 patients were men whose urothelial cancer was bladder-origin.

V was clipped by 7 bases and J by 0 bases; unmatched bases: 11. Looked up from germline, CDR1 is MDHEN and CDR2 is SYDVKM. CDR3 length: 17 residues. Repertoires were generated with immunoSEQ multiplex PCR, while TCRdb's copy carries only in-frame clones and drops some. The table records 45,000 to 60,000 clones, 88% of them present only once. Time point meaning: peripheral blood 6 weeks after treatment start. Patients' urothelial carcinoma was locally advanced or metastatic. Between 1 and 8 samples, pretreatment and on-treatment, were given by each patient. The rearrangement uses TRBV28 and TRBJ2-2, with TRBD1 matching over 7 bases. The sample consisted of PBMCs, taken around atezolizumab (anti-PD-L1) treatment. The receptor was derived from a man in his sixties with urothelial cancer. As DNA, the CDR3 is TGTGCCAGCAACCCCCCCGGGCAGGGGGCGAACACCGGGGAGCTGTTTTTT. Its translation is CASNPPGQGANTGELFF.